This TCR beta chain was found in a study of shared clonotypes between healthy human individuals. General study findings and limits: Across a handful of donors, naive CD4 shared roughly 5.2%, naive CD8 approximately 3.5%, memory CD4 more than 2%, memory CD8 around 0.42%. Among non-shared clonotypes, generation probabilities were lower than among those shared by all four donors.

Naive CD8 cells comprised CD45RO-negative, CCR7-positively selected cells, excluding terminally differentiated effector memory CD45RA+ cells. The donor cohort consisted entirely of Caucasian adults residing in Nashville, Tennessee. This table comes from immunoSEQ multiplex PCR, and its TCRdb copy is limited to in-frame clones, with some not included. The table has about 2 million clones, about 95% seen once. CDR1 and CDR2 (germline): MNHEY, SVGAGI. Trimming shortened V by 0 bases and J by 3 bases, and 9 bases separated the two germline ends. This CDR3 region has 14 residues. Worth noting for this clone: Its specificity is not known.

The sequence was obtained from a man in his late teens or twenties in good health. The specimen sequenced was naive CD8+ T cells sorted from blood. The rearrangement joins TRBV6-5 to TRBJ2-7; D ambiguous. DNA of the CDR3: TGTGCCAGCAGTTACTCGCCAGCTCTCTACGAGCAGTACTTC. Residues: CASSYSPALYEQYF.